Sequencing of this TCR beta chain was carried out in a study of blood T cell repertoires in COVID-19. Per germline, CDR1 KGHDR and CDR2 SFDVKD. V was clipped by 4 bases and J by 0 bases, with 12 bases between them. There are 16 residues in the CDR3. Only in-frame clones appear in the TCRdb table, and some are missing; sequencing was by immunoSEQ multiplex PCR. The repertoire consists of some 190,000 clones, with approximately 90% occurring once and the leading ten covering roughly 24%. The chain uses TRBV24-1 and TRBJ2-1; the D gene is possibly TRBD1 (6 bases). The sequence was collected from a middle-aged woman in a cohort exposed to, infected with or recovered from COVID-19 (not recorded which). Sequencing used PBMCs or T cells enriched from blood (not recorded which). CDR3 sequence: CATSEQNRASYNEQFF. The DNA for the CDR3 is TGTGCCACCAGTGAACAAAACAGGGCCTCCTACAATGAGCAGTTCTTC.